The 19 T cell receptor beta chains in this list originate from one sample, sequenced in a study of cytomegalovirus exposure and HLA in healthy donors. The PCR had 60 Vbeta and 13 Jbeta primers. Sequenced by immunoSEQ multiplex PCR; TCRdb stores in-frame clones only, minus some. The profile shows approximately 190,000 clones, approximately 80% of them singletons. The sample was PBMCs. The source of these receptors is a boy aged 2 to 10 in good health and CMV-seronegative.

This clone came up a few times. The V call is TRBV10-3, the J call TRBJ1-6; D is possibly TRBD1 (6 bases). V was shortened by 8 bases and J by 4 bases, with 9 bases between the two germline ends. The germline V gene encodes CDR1 ENHRY and CDR2 SYGVKD. This CDR3 comprises 13 residues. In DNA form, the CDR3 reads TGTGCCATCGGGGGACATTATAATTCACCCCTCCACTTT. This sequence encodes CAIGGHYNSPLHF.

The chain employs TRBV5-8 and TRBJ1-2; D might be TRBD1 (5 bases). The germline V and J ends were trimmed by 3 bases and 1 base, with 16 bases remaining between them. Germline loops: CDR1 SGHTS, CDR2 YDEGEE. This CDR3 spans 16 amino acids. The CDR3 DNA is TGTGCCAGCAGCTCTCGGACACCACTAATTAACTATGGCTACACCTTC. Encoded protein: CASSSRTPLINYGYTF.

In the case of this clone: The junction departs from germline at one end; a sequencing error may be responsible. This sequence joins TRBV30 and TRBJ2-4, with a weak D call TRBD2 (5 bases). This CDR3 has 13 amino acids. Germline CDR1 is GTSNPN and CDR2 is SVGIG (reference sequence). As DNA, the CDR3 is TGTGCCTGTGACCCGGGGTTGGAAAACAGTCAGTACTTC. Translating it yields CACDPGLENSQYF.

This chain connects TRBV21-1 to TRBJ2-1; the D call TRBD1 from the table was never checked on the DNA. TRBV21-1 is a known pseudogene. CDR3 length equals 13 residues. The CDR3: CASRNRQVNEQFF. DNA of the CDR3: TGTGCCAGCCGTAACCGACAGGTCAATGAGCAGTTCTTC.

This chain uses TRBV4-1 with TRBJ1-2; 7 bases map to TRBD1. This CDR3 is built from 14 residues. The V and J ends lost 0 bases and 9 bases, in that order; junction bases with no gene match: 7. Germline V lookup: CDR1 MGHRA, CDR2 YSYEKL. The CDR3 DNA sequence: TGCGCCAGCAGCCAAGAACGACAGGGCAGGAGCTACACCTTC. This gives the protein CASSQERQGRSYTF.

This chain links TRBV7-2 with TRBJ1-5, with TRBD1 matching over 8 bases. Per germline, CDR1 SGHTA and CDR2 FQGNSA. Trimming at V came to 7 bases and at J to 0 bases, leaving 11 bases not matched to a gene. The CDR3 length is 17 residues. The CDR3 coding sequence is TGTGCCAGCACCGCGGGGACAGGCTTCAATAGCAATCAGCCCCAGCATTTT. Protein product: CASTAGTGFNSNQPQHF.

This clone was observed once. One junction end disagrees with the germline gene, perhaps due to a read error. The J gene is TRBJ1-3, the V gene TRBV29-1, with D unclear. The CDR3 runs 12 residues. The germline V gene has CDR1 SQVTM and CDR2 ANQGSEA. This CDR3 is CSVEDSGSTIYF. The CDR3 DNA is TGCAGCGTTGAGGACTCTGGAAGCACCATATATTTT.

In this sample, this clone turned up once. The rearrangement links TRBV5-1 to TRBJ2-7, with 7 nucleotides matching TRBD2. From germline, CDR1 is SGHRS and CDR2 YFSETQ. CDR3 length equals 15 residues. The V segment lost 6 bases and the J segment 9 bases; nucleotides outside the gene matches: 18. CDR3 sequence (DNA): TGCGCCAGCACCTACGTTCCGGGAGAAGGGAGGGCGCAGTACTTC. Translating gives CASTYVPGEGRAQYF.

The chain recombines TRBV18 with TRBJ1-1; 7 positions agree with TRBD1. The germline V gene has CDR1 KGHSH and CDR2 LQKENI. This CDR3 spans 16 amino acids. V was clipped by 1 base and J by 2 bases; unmatched bases: 7. The CDR3 DNA follows: TGTGCCAGCTCACCACGGACGACAGGGACCAACACTGAAGCTTTCTTT. This translates into CASSPRTTGTNTEAFF.

The chain employs TRBV19 and TRBJ2-4; tentative D call: TRBD2 (6 bases). V lost 3 bases, J lost 0 bases, and 27 bases lay in between. The CDR3 covers 21 residues. The germline gives CDR1 LNHDA, CDR2 SQIVND (reference sequence). In DNA form, the CDR3 reads TGTGCCAGTAGTATTGGAAAGTGGAGGGAAGAAGGTCGGATAGCCAAAAACATTCAGTACTTC. Amino acid sequence: CASSIGKWREEGRIAKNIQYF. Variable domain in full (rest from reference TRBV19 and TRBJ2-4): DGGITQSPKYLFRKEGQNVTLSCEQNLNHDAMYWYRQDPGQGLRLIYYSQIVNDFQKGDIAEGYSVSREKKESFPLTVTSAQKNPTAFYLCASSIGKWREEGRIAKNIQYFGAGTRLSVL.

The DNA for the CDR3 is TGCGCCAGCAGCCAAGGTCGAGGGTACATGAACACTGAAGCTTTCTTT. Its translation: CASSQGRGYMNTEAFF. V gene TRBV4-1 combines with J gene TRBJ1-1; no firm D call. Trimming shortened V by 1 base and J by 0 bases, and 12 bases separated the two germline ends. In germline, CDR1 is MGHRA, CDR2 YSYEKL. The CDR3 has 16 amino acids.

The V gene is TRBV6-6, the J gene TRBJ2-7, with 7 bases aligning to TRBD2. Germline V gene sequence: CDR1 MNHNY, CDR2 SVGAGI (reference sequence). J gave up 5 bases and V 2 bases, and 12 bases lay outside the gene matches. This CDR3 is built from 16 residues. The CDR3 here is CASSYPQRGGRNEQYF. CDR3 bases: TGTGCCAGCAGTTACCCCCAGCGGGGAGGACGCAACGAGCAGTACTTC.

This clone was seen more than once but under ten times. The V gene is TRBV19, the J gene TRBJ2-5; no definite D call. The CDR3 consists of 13 residues. The germline V gene has CDR1 LNHDA and CDR2 SQIVND (reference sequence). The V end lost 3 bases, the J end lost 5 bases, and 10 bases lay between the germline ends. CDR3: CASSIRPRETQYF. As DNA, the CDR3 is TGTGCCAGTAGTATCCGCCCGAGGGAGACCCAGTACTTC.

The chain joins TRBV5-1 to TRBJ2-5; 7 bases agree with TRBD1. Unmatched junction bases numbered 8, after V lost 1 base and J lost 5 bases. CDR1 SGHRS and CDR2 YFSETQ come from the germline V gene. CDR3 size: 15 residues. CDR3: CASSLPTGMGETQYF. The CDR3 bases are TGCGCCAGCAGCTTGCCGACAGGGATGGGGGAGACCCAGTACTTC. The full variable domain, in which reference TRBV5-1 and TRBJ2-5 provide the parts outside the CDR3, is KAGVTQTPRYLIKTRGQQVTLSCSPISGHRSVSWYQQTPGQGLQFLFEYFSETQRNKGNFPGRFSGRQFSNSRSEMNVSTLELGDSALYLCASSLPTGMGETQYFGPGTRLLVL.

The chain recombines TRBV5-4 with TRBJ1-4, with D possibly TRBD1 on 5 matching bases. Trimming took off 2 bases at V and 7 bases at J, with 12 bases between the two ends. Germline-derived CDR1 and CDR2 are SGHNT and YYREEE (reference sequence). The CDR3 is 14 amino acids. CDR3 sequence: CASSLKGKSEKLFF. The CDR3 nucleotides are TGTGCCAGCAGCTTAAAGGGGAAGAGTGAAAAACTGTTTTTT.

This clone was seen more than once but under ten times. J is TRBJ2-3 and V is TRBV25-1, with TRBD2 identical over 12 bases. This CDR3 has 18 amino acids. The germline gives CDR1 MGHDK, CDR2 SYGVNS. Losses at the gene ends were 1 base for V and 5 bases for J; bases not matched to a gene: 10. In DNA form, the CDR3 reads TGTGCCAGCAGTGAATTGGGGACTAGCGGGCATCGTGTAGATACGCAGTATTTT. Translated, it gives CASSELGTSGHRVDTQYF.

As regards this clone: At one end the junction does not follow the germline gene, possibly because of a read error. The chain is built from TRBV7-7 and TRBJ1-1, with D unclear. CDR1 and CDR2 (germline): SSHAT, FNYEAQ (reference sequence). CDR3 size: 13 residues. In DNA form, the CDR3 reads TGTGCTAGCAGCTCACACCCGAACACTGAAGCTTTCTTT. Translation gives CASSSHPNTEAFF. Full variable domain (rest looked up from reference TRBV7-7 and TRBJ1-1): GAGVSQSPRYKVTKRGQDVTLRCDPISSHATLYWYQQALGQGPEFLTYFNYEAQPDKSGLPSDRFSAERPEGSISTLTIQRTEQRDSAMYRCASSSHPNTEAFFGQGTRLTVV.

The chain couples TRBV7-2 to TRBJ1-1, with a weak D call TRBD1 (6 bases). CDR1 is SGHTA, CDR2 FQGNSA, per germline. CDR3 length: 13 residues. V was pared by 10 bases and J by 1 base, with 13 bases between. CDR3 sequence reads: CATSSDRNTEAFF. In DNA, the CDR3 is TGTGCCACCTCTTCGGACAGGAACACTGAAGCTTTCTTT.

This sequence joins TRBV6-1 and TRBJ2-3, with a possible D match to TRBD2 (6 bases). The CDR3 loop spans 13 amino acids. V was trimmed by 8 bases and J by 3 bases, leaving 12 bases between them. Germline V gene data show CDR1 as MNHNS and CDR2 as SASEGT. In nucleotides, the CDR3 is TGTGCCAGCCAACGCGGGGAGACAGATACGCAGTATTTT. Protein product: CASQRGETDTQYF.